This TCR beta chain was recovered during a study of control samples from healthy donors and cancer patients. From germline, CDR1 is MNHNS and CDR2 SASEGT. V lost 1 base and J 4 bases, leaving 4 bases between the germline ends. The CDR3 is 12 residues long. TCRdb's table, derived via immunoSEQ multiplex PCR, lists solely in-frame clones and lacks some. Of some 130,000 clones detected, 80% to 95% appear once; the ten largest clones hold around 6%. Sequencing used blood. The receptor was isolated from a man aged 18 to 29 in good health. The chain recombines TRBV6-1 with TRBJ1-1; D ambiguous. The CDR3 sequence: CASSEGATEAFF. The CDR3 DNA sequence: TGTGCCAGCAGTGAAGGCGCCACTGAAGCTTTCTTT.